The TCR beta chain described here comes from a study of cytotoxic CD8 clonotypes in ibrutinib-treated CLL. Germline loops: CDR1 MNHNS, CDR2 SASEGT. V was shortened by 7 bases and J by 0 bases, with 12 bases between the two germline ends. The CDR3 runs 15 residues. Study-wide points: Clonality was higher at baseline than in age-matched healthy donors and tracked circulating CD8+ T-cell counts.

This clone was observed a few times. What it binds is not known. The method was immunoSEQ multiplex PCR; TCRdb's version includes in-frame clones alone and lacks a portion of them. This sample has 9,500 to 15,000 clones, with under 80% found just once. Sequenced material: PBMCs, taken before ibrutinib treatment. The chain recombines TRBV6-1 with TRBJ2-2, with D possibly being TRBD1 (5 bases). This TCR derives from a human donor with chronic lymphocytic leukemia. CDR3 residues: CASKPDRPNTGELFF. The CDR3 coding sequence is TGTGCCAGCAAACCTGACAGACCGAACACCGGGGAGCTGTTTTTT.